A single sample is the source of the 17 T cell receptor beta chains below, sequenced in a study of a mutant IDH1 vaccine in newly diagnosed glioma. Specified time point: week 11, during vaccination. Alongside topical imiquimod, each dose of vaccine comprised 300 ug of mutant IDH1 20-mer peptide. Using immunoSEQ multiplex PCR, the repertoire was profiled, and TCRdb retains in-frame clones only, with some absent. The sample gives 20,000 to 25,000 clones, about 70% of which show up once; 11% is in the top ten. These receptors have no known antigen. Source: peripheral blood mononuclear cells (PBMCs), taken from a glioma patient whose treatment included an IDH1 peptide vaccine. The receptors were gathered from a man aged 18 to 35 with glioma. Some clones in this sample may be carry-over from other donors' samples.

This clone was picked up a small number of times. This chain connects TRBV19 to TRBJ2-3; D may correspond to TRBD1 or TRBD2 (5 bases each). Between the trimmed V and J ends, which lost 6 bases and 4 bases, there was a span of 14 bases. In germline, CDR1 is LNHDA, CDR2 SQIVND (reference sequence). This CDR3 spans 14 amino acids. In nucleotides, the CDR3 is TGTGCCAGTAGGATCGGGGCCTGGGCAGATACGCAGTATTTT. Translating gives CASRIGAWADTQYF.

The gene calls are TRBV6-5 and TRBJ2-4, with TRBD1 matching over 7 bases. J lost 5 bases, V lost 0 bases, and 7 bases had no gene match. From germline, CDR1 is MNHEY and CDR2 SVGAGI. The CDR3 loop spans 16 amino acids. CDR3 DNA: TGTGCCAGCAGTTACTCATTCGGACAGGTCCAAAACATTCAGTACTTC. Amino acid sequence: CASSYSFGQVQNIQYF.

The chain uses TRBV4-3 and TRBJ1-5; no definite D call. Germline V gives CDR1 LGHNA, CDR2 YSLEER. This CDR3 has 13 residues. Trimming cost V 0 bases and J 5 bases, with 5 bases left between them. CDR3 in amino acids: CASSQEWYQPQHF. The DNA for the CDR3 is TGCGCCAGCAGCCAAGAGTGGTATCAGCCCCAGCATTTT.

V is TRBV7-8 and J is TRBJ1-1; D ambiguous. Germline CDR1 and CDR2: SGHVS and FQNEAQ. This CDR3 contains 11 residues. V gave up 1 base and J gave up 10 bases, with 7 bases separating them. CDR3: CASSLGGGAFF. The CDR3 DNA reads TGTGCCAGCAGCTTAGGGGGAGGAGCTTTCTTT.

The J gene is TRBJ2-7, the V gene TRBV6-6; 7 bases match TRBD2. J was trimmed by 0 bases and V by 5 bases; bases with no gene match: 1. The CDR3 loop spans 13 amino acids. The germline V gene has CDR1 MNHNY and CDR2 SVGAGI (reference sequence). CDR3 sequence: CASSRDYSYEQYF. The CDR3 bases are TGTGCCAGCAGTCGGGACTACTCCTACGAGCAGTACTTC.

This chain connects TRBV25-1 to TRBJ1-1; 10 bases line up with TRBD1. V was clipped by 6 bases and J by 4 bases; unmatched bases: 11. The germline V gene encodes CDR1 MGHDK and CDR2 SYGVNS. The CDR3 totals 16 residues. CDR3 in amino acids: CASSSPGQGPVTEAFF. The CDR3 coding sequence is TGTGCCAGCAGCTCCCCGGGACAGGGGCCGGTCACTGAAGCTTTCTTT.

This clone was observed a few times. The J gene is TRBJ1-5, the V gene TRBV29-1; possible D gene TRBD1, 5 bases. Per germline, CDR1 SQVTM and CDR2 ANQGSEA. Trimming pared 4 bases from V and 4 bases from J, leaving 8 bases between. The CDR3 is 12 amino acids. The CDR3 DNA follows: TGCAGCGTTGGACAGAGGAATCAGCCCCAGCATTTT. It specifies CSVGQRNQPQHF.

The rearrangement links TRBV7-6 to TRBJ1-4; 7 positions agree with TRBD1. CDR1 is SGHVS, CDR2 FNYEAQ, per germline. Losses at the gene ends were 2 bases for V and 4 bases for J; bases not matched to a gene: 4. This CDR3 is built from 15 residues. CDR3 region: CASSLLGQLNEKLFF. For the CDR3, the DNA is TGTGCCAGCAGCTTATTGGGACAGCTTAATGAAAAACTGTTTTTT.

The chain couples TRBV6-1 to TRBJ1-1; D is ambiguous. V was pared by 2 bases and J by 0 bases, with 16 bases between. Per the germline V gene, CDR1 is MNHNS and CDR2 is SASEGT. CDR3 length equals 17 residues. For the CDR3, the DNA is TGTGCCAGCAGTGAATACGTCTGGGGAACTCTGAACACTGAAGCTTTCTTT. It yields the protein CASSEYVWGTLNTEAFF.

This clone has only a few counts. For the CDR3, the DNA is TGTGCCTGGACTTCGGCGGGAGGCACTGAAGCTTTCTTT. Its translation: CAWTSAGGTEAFF. The chain joins TRBV30 to TRBJ1-1; unclear D gene. The CDR3 is made up of 13 amino acids. CDR1 is GTSNPN and CDR2 is SVGIG in the germline V gene (reference sequence). V was shortened by 4 bases and J by 4 bases, with 13 bases between the two germline ends. The whole variable domain, remainder taken from reference TRBV30 and TRBJ1-1, is SQTIHQWPATLVQPVGSPLSLECTVEGTSNPNLYWYRQAAGRGLQLLFYSVGIGQISSEVPQNLSASRPQDRQFILSSKKLLLSDSGFYLCAWTSAGGTEAFFGQGTRLTVV.

The V and J genes are TRBV5-1 and TRBJ2-1; D is tentatively TRBD1 or TRBD2 (5 bases each). The CDR3 totals 13 residues. CDR1 is SGHRS and CDR2 is YFSETQ in the germline V gene. V lost 6 bases and J lost 6, with 13 bases in between. CDR3 loop: CASKTGPLNEQFF. CDR3 in DNA: TGCGCCAGCAAAACGGGACCGCTCAATGAGCAGTTCTTC. Using reference TRBV5-1 and TRBJ2-1 for the parts outside the CDR3, the full variable domain is KAGVTQTPRYLIKTRGQQVTLSCSPISGHRSVSWYQQTPGQGLQFLFEYFSETQRNKGNFPGRFSGRQFSNSRSEMNVSTLELGDSALYLCASKTGPLNEQFFGPGTRLTVL.

The chain is built from TRBV5-6 and TRBJ2-1; TRBD1 is a possible D gene (5 bases). V lost 1 base to trimming and J lost 0 bases, with 11 bases between them. Germline V gene lookup returns CDR1 SGHDT and CDR2 YYEEEE. This CDR3 has 16 residues. CDR3 region: CASSLRTSSSYNEQFF. CDR3 coding DNA: TGTGCCAGCAGCTTGCGGACATCGAGCTCCTACAATGAGCAGTTCTTC. Based on the CDR3 plus reference TRBV5-6 and TRBJ2-1, the full variable domain is DAGVTQSPTHLIKTRGQQVTLRCSPKSGHDTVSWYQQALGQGPQFIFQYYEEEERQRGNFPDRFSGHQFPNYSSELNVNALLLGDSALYLCASSLRTSSSYNEQFFGPGTRLTVL.

This rearrangement joins TRBV4-2 to TRBJ1-4, with 8 bases that match TRBD1. J was trimmed by 2 bases and V by 0 bases; bases with no gene match: 8. Germline V gene data show CDR1 as LGHNA and CDR2 as YNFKEQ. The CDR3 extends over 18 amino acids. CDR3 DNA sequence: TGTGCCAGCAGCCAAGATCCACACAGGGGGTGGACTAATGAAAAACTGTTTTTT. Residues: CASSQDPHRGWTNEKLFF.

The chain carries TRBV7-8 and TRBJ1-1; D perhaps matches TRBD1 (5 bases). The V gene's germline CDR1 is SGHVS and CDR2 FQNEAQ. This CDR3 is 13 amino acids long. The V end lost 5 bases, the J end lost 1 base, and 8 bases lay between the germline ends. CDR3 DNA sequence: TGTGCCAGCAGCACCCAGGGGAACACTGAAGCTTTCTTT. Translation gives CASSTQGNTEAFF.

CDR3 in DNA: TGCAGCGTTGGGGACAGGGCGGGCGAGCAGTACTTC. Translated, it gives CSVGDRAGEQYF. V usage is TRBV29-1 and J usage is TRBJ2-5; 9 nucleotides match TRBD1. The J call is doubtful: the DNA matches TRBJ2-7 better. From germline, CDR1 is SQVTM and CDR2 ANQGSEA. The CDR3 has 12 amino acids.

The rearrangement links TRBV13 to TRBJ2-7, with TRBD1 matching over 7 bases. The CDR3 is 20 amino acids. Germline V gene data show CDR1 as PRHDT and CDR2 as FYEKMQ (reference sequence). Germline trimming cut 0 bases from V and 1 base from J; bases unmatched to any gene: 18. CDR3 sequence reads: CASSLGGRQGVYLDSYEQYF. CDR3 DNA sequence: TGTGCCAGCAGCTTAGGCGGGCGACAGGGAGTTTACCTTGATTCCTACGAGCAGTACTTC.

Only a few counts were recorded for this clone. The rearrangement links TRBV5-6 to TRBJ2-4; D unclear. The germline gives CDR1 SGHDT, CDR2 YYEEEE. V was cut by 0 bases and J by 8 bases, with 18 bases left in between. This CDR3 spans 16 amino acids. CDR3 bases: TGTGCCAGCAGCTTGGCTCGACGGGCAGGCCAGGACATTCAGTACTTC. Translating it yields CASSLARRAGQDIQYF.